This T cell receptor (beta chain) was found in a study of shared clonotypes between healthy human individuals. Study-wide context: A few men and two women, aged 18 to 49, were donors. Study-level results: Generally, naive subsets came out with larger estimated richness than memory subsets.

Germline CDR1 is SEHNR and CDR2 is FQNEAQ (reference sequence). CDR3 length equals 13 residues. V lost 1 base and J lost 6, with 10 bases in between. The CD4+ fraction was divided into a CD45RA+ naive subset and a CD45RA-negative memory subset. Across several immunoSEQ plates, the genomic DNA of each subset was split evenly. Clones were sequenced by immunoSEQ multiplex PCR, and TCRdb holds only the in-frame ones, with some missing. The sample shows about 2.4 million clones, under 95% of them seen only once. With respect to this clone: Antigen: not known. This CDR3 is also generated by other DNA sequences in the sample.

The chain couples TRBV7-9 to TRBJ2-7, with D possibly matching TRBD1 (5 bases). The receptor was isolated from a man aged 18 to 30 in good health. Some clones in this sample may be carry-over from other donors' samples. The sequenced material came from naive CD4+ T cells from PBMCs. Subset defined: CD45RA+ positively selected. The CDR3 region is CASSLDPGREQYF. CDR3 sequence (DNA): TGTGCCAGCAGCTTAGACCCAGGGCGCGAGCAGTACTTC.